One and the same sample provided the 30 T cell receptor beta chains below, sequenced in a study of blood T cell repertoires in COVID-19 (dated by TCRdb to about 2020). Libraries were made using the immunoSEQ multiplex PCR assay. Entries here come from immuneACCESS through TCRdb and include only in-frame sequences with V and J called. Some clones fail to appear in such tables; in the studies checked, an unresolved V gene covers under half of the shortfall, and the cause of the remainder is unknown. The sample profile shows about 260,000 clones; 91% of them were found once. The ten largest account for under 3% of the sample. Sequencing used peripheral blood. These receptors came from a person aged 18-35 years with COVID-19, enrolled during active disease.

V is TRBV7-2 and J is TRBJ1-1; 8 bases line up with TRBD1. CDR3 length: 14 residues. Germline V gives CDR1 SGHTA, CDR2 FQGNSA. The ends lost 4 bases at V and 1 base at J; junction bases unmatched: 2. The CDR3 loop is CASSWDRWNTEAFF. CDR3 nucleotide sequence: TGTGCCAGCAGCTGGGACAGGTGGAACACTGAAGCTTTCTTT.

The V and J genes are TRBV6-5 and TRBJ2-2; TRBD2 matches 8 bases. The CDR3 loop spans 15 amino acids. Trimming cost V 3 bases and J 6 bases; bases outside gene matches: 6. Germline loops: CDR1 MNHEY, CDR2 SVGAGI. CDR3 nucleotide sequence: TGTGCCAGCAGTTATAGCGGGAATTCGGCCGGGGAGCTGTTTTTT. This gives the protein CASSYSGNSAGELFF.

The rearrangement joins TRBV28 to TRBJ2-7; TRBD2 is a possible D gene (6 bases). Per germline, CDR1 MDHEN and CDR2 SYDVKM. The CDR3 sequence is 12 residues long. V lost 5 bases to trimming and J lost 4 bases, with 9 bases between them. CDR3 amino acids: CASSGTEYEQYF. The CDR3 DNA sequence: TGTGCCAGCAGTGGGACTGAGTACGAGCAGTACTTC. Full variable domain (missing parts from reference TRBV28 and TRBJ2-7): DVKVTQSSRYLVKRTGEKVFLECVQDMDHENMFWYRQDPGLGLRLIYFSYDVKMKEKGDIPEGYSVSREKKERFSLILESASTNQTSMYLCASSGTEYEQYFGPGTRLTVT.

This clone was observed once. The chain has TRBV11-2 and TRBJ2-4; 13 bases are a match to TRBD2. Germline trimming cut 4 bases from V and 5 bases from J; bases unmatched to any gene: 5. The V gene's germline CDR1 is SGHAT and CDR2 FQNNGV. This CDR3 spans 16 amino acids. CDR3 DNA sequence: TGTGCCAGCAGCTACGGACTAGCGGGAGTGGAAAACATTCAGTACTTC. Translating gives CASSYGLAGVENIQYF. The full variable domain, with the rest looked up from reference TRBV11-2 and TRBJ2-4, is EAGVAQSPRYKIIEKRQSVAFWCNPISGHATLYWYQQILGQGPKLLIQFQNNGVVDDSQLPKDRFSAERLKGVDSTLKIQPAKLEDSAVYLCASSYGLAGVENIQYFGAGTRLSVL.

This sequence joins TRBV7-9 and TRBJ2-5; D gene unclear. V was trimmed by 7 bases and J by 3 bases, leaving 6 bases between them. Germline CDR1 reads SEHNR; CDR2 reads FQNEAQ (reference sequence). This CDR3 has 11 amino acids. CDR3 DNA: TGTGCCAGCACGCCCAAAGAGACCCAGTACTTC. Translation gives CASTPKETQYF.

The chain uses TRBV10-1 and TRBJ1-2; possible D gene TRBD1, 5 bases. The CDR3 has 15 residues. V was cut by 3 bases and J by 4 bases, with 15 bases left in between. Germline values: CDR1 WNHNN, CDR2 SYGVQD (reference sequence). The CDR3 sequence is CASSDDRTGGYGYTF. For the CDR3, the DNA is TGCGCCAGCAGTGACGACCGGACGGGGGGCTATGGCTACACCTTC.

The gene calls are TRBV7-9 and TRBJ2-1; 7 bases are a match to TRBD1. J was trimmed by 9 bases and V by 4 bases; bases with no gene match: 6. CDR1 and CDR2 from the germline V gene are SEHNR and FQNEAQ (reference sequence). This CDR3 spans 13 amino acids. This CDR3 reads CASSSNTGVEQFF. CDR3 nucleotides: TGTGCCAGCAGCTCCAACACAGGGGTTGAGCAGTTCTTC.

The rearrangement links TRBV27 to TRBJ2-1, with 8 bases matching TRBD2. Trimming at V came to 5 bases and at J to 2 bases, leaving 5 bases not matched to a gene. Per the germline V gene, CDR1 is MNHEY and CDR2 is SMNVEV (reference sequence). CDR3 size: 15 residues. CDR3 residues: CASSTRLAPYNEQFF. The CDR3 DNA reads TGTGCCAGCAGTACCAGACTAGCGCCCTACAATGAGCAGTTCTTC.

The table lists this clone with a few counts. This chain connects TRBV12-3 or TRBV12-4 to TRBJ1-1, with 7 bases fitting TRBD1. V gave up 6 bases and J gave up 10 bases; unmatched junction bases: 8. The CDR3 spans 12 residues. CDR3 sequence: CASSLRGGRAFF. CDR3 DNA: TGTGCCAGCAGCCTAAGAGGGGGCAGAGCTTTCTTT.

The J gene is TRBJ1-5, the V gene TRBV4-3, with 9 bases matching TRBD1. Trimming removed 0 bases from V and 9 bases from J; junction bases left unmatched: 15. The CDR3 spans 18 residues. CDR1 LGHNA and CDR2 YSLEER come from the germline V gene. CDR3 nucleotide sequence: TGCGCCAGCAGCCAAGATTACGGGTCAGGACAGGGGATTCGGCCCCAGCATTTT. Amino acids: CASSQDYGSGQGIRPQHF.

The chain employs TRBV5-4 and TRBJ2-2; 12 nucleotides agree with TRBD1. Germline assignment: CDR1 SGHNT and CDR2 YYREEE (reference sequence). There are 18 residues in the CDR3. J lost 4 bases, V lost 4 bases, and 11 bases had no gene match. CDR3 amino acids: CASSPGGQGAISTGELFF. CDR3 in DNA: TGTGCCAGCAGCCCAGGGGGACAGGGGGCGATAAGCACCGGGGAGCTGTTTTTT.

The count of this clone is one. This chain links TRBV7-9 with TRBJ1-2; D ambiguous. The V end was cut by 0 bases, the J end by 2 bases, with 7 bases between. Germline V gene data show CDR1 as SEHNR and CDR2 as FQNEAQ (reference sequence). CDR3 length: 14 residues. The CDR3: CASSLAAVNYGYTF. The CDR3 DNA reads TGTGCCAGCAGCTTAGCCGCAGTCAACTATGGCTACACCTTC.

The gene calls are TRBV3-1 (or the pseudogene TRBV3-2) and TRBJ2-2; D remains unclear. The CDR3 sequence is 13 residues long. V lost 4 bases and J 4 bases, leaving 7 bases between the germline ends. Germline V gives CDR1 LGHDT, CDR2 YNNKEL (reference sequence). CDR3 bases: TGTGCCAGCAGCCCGCGTCCCACCGGGGAGCTGTTTTTT. Amino acid sequence: CASSPRPTGELFF.

This chain uses TRBV7-9 with TRBJ2-5, with 7 bases lining up with TRBD1. Per germline, CDR1 SEHNR and CDR2 FQNEAQ (reference sequence). Trimming removed 1 base from V and 10 bases from J; junction bases left unmatched: 9. There are 14 residues in the CDR3. The CDR3 is CASSLVRQGGDQYF. The CDR3 bases are TGTGCCAGCAGCTTAGTGCGACAGGGCGGTGACCAGTACTTC.

For the CDR3, the DNA is TGTGCCAGCGGGAGGATAGCGGAAAGCTCCTACAATGAGCAGTTCTTC. This gives the protein CASGRIAESSYNEQFF. The V call is TRBV9, the J call TRBJ2-1, with a weak D call TRBD2 (6 bases). V was trimmed by 7 bases and J by 0 bases, leaving 17 bases between them. The CDR3 spans 16 residues. Germline CDR1 and CDR2: SGDLS and YYNGEE.

The V gene is TRBV6-5, the J gene TRBJ1-2; the match to TRBD1 covers 7 bases. The CDR3 consists of 14 residues. V trimming: 0 bases; J trimming: 10 bases; junction bases outside the gene matches: 8. Germline V gene data show CDR1 as MNHEY and CDR2 as SVGAGI. CDR3 residues: CASSYSTGLGDYTF. CDR3 sequence (DNA): TGTGCCAGCAGTTACTCGACAGGGCTAGGTGACTACACCTTC.

The chain is built from TRBV27 and TRBJ2-2, with D unclear. Germline CDR1 and CDR2: MNHEY and SMNVEV (reference sequence). This CDR3 is 13 amino acids long. The ends were cut back, 4 bases at V and 0 bases at J, with 3 bases in the middle. CDR3 in DNA: TGTGCCAGCAGTTCCTCGAACACCGGGGAGCTGTTTTTT. It translates to CASSSSNTGELFF.

The rearrangement links TRBV11-1 to TRBJ2-2, with D perhaps TRBD2 (6 bases). CDR3 size: 15 residues. Germline CDR1 is SGHAT and CDR2 is FQDESV (reference sequence). The V end lost 3 bases, the J end lost 4 bases, and 12 bases lay between the germline ends. CDR3 nucleotide sequence: TGTGCCAGCAGCTTTAGAGGAGGGCCCACCGGGGAGCTGTTTTTT. Protein sequence: CASSFRGGPTGELFF.

This rearrangement joins TRBV5-8 to TRBJ1-5, with TRBD1 matching over 10 bases. With 7 bases clipped from V and 6 bases from J, the junction kept 7 bases outside the gene matches. The CDR3 totals 14 residues. Per germline, CDR1 SGHTS and CDR2 YDEGEE. The CDR3 spells CASGATGGGQPQHF. CDR3 nucleotides: TGTGCCAGCGGCGCGACAGGGGGCGGTCAGCCCCAGCATTTT.

V usage is TRBV28 and J usage is TRBJ2-2, with D hard to call. The ends were cut back, 5 bases at V and 5 bases at J, with 12 bases in the middle. Germline V gives CDR1 MDHEN, CDR2 SYDVKM. The CDR3 covers 14 residues. The CDR3 is CASSPRVSTGELFF. The CDR3 DNA is TGTGCCAGCAGTCCTCGGGTGTCGACCGGGGAGCTGTTTTTT.

The chain uses TRBV11-3 and TRBJ2-5, with D tentatively TRBD1 (6 bases). Trimming shortened V by 5 bases and J by 4 bases, and 11 bases separated the two germline ends. Germline CDR1 SGHNT, CDR2 YENEEA. The CDR3 length is 13 residues. Written as DNA, the CDR3 is TGTGCCAGCAGCCAGCGAGGGGGAGAGACCCAGTACTTC. Its protein product is CASSQRGGETQYF.

This chain uses TRBV11-3 with TRBJ2-5; the match to TRBD2 covers 15 bases. This CDR3 region has 16 residues. Germline CDR1 and CDR2: SGHNT and YENEEA. V was clipped by 4 bases and J by 4 bases; unmatched bases: 4. CDR3 sequence (DNA): TGTGCCAGCAGCTCAGGGACTAGCGGGAGGACAGAGACCCAGTACTTC. Its translation is CASSSGTSGRTETQYF.

This clone was observed once. V and J are TRBV27 and TRBJ1-1, with TRBD1 matching over 7 bases. After removal of 3 bases from V and 4 bases from J, the junction contained 11 bases not matched to a gene. The CDR3 runs to 16 residues. Germline V gene sequence: CDR1 MNHEY, CDR2 SMNVEV (reference sequence). The CDR3 DNA sequence: TGTGCCAGCAGTTTCGGCAAGTACAGGGGTCTCACTGAAGCTTTCTTT. Residues: CASSFGKYRGLTEAFF.

In DNA, the CDR3 is TGTGCCAGCAAGACAGGGGGCGGTGGGAACGAGCAGTACTTC. Translation gives CASKTGGGGNEQYF. The chain is built from TRBV19 and TRBJ2-7; 10 bases fit TRBD1. The V gene's germline CDR1 is LNHDA and CDR2 SQIVND (reference sequence). The length of the CDR3 is 14 residues. The trim removed 9 bases at V and 5 bases at J, leaving 10 bases unmatched.

The CDR3 coding sequence is TGTGCCAGCAGTGAATCAGACTATGGCTACACCTTC. Translating gives CASSESDYGYTF. The rearrangement joins TRBV6-1 to TRBJ1-2; unclear D gene. CDR1 MNHNS and CDR2 SASEGT come from the germline V gene. V was shortened by 2 bases and J by 3 bases, with 4 bases between the two germline ends. The length of the CDR3 is 12 residues.

Only one count was recorded for this clone. The chain recombines TRBV6-6 with TRBJ2-5; a weak D match, TRBD1 (6 bases). Germline CDR1 is MNHNY and CDR2 is SVGAGI (reference sequence). This CDR3 has 15 amino acids. The V gene lost 6 bases and the J gene lost 5 bases, with 19 bases spanning the gap. The CDR3 sequence is CASRPPAGASETQYF. CDR3 nucleotide sequence: TGTGCCAGCAGGCCCCCGGCAGGGGCGAGCGAGACCCAGTACTTC.

The chain couples TRBV4-1 to TRBJ2-7, with 7 bases identical to TRBD1. The junction had 14 bases not matched to a gene; V was cut back by 3 bases and J by 6 bases. The germline gives CDR1 MGHRA, CDR2 YSYEKL. The CDR3 consists of 16 residues. The CDR3 protein is CASSQGTGAVSGEQYF. The CDR3 bases are TGCGCCAGCAGCCAGGGAACAGGGGCTGTGTCAGGCGAGCAGTACTTC.

The chain links TRBV28 to TRBJ2-7, with 7 nucleotides matching TRBD1. With V trimmed by 6 bases and J by 3 bases, 5 bases remained unmatched. Germline CDR1 reads MDHEN; CDR2 reads SYDVKM. The CDR3 extends over 13 amino acids. CDR3 nucleotide sequence: TGTGCCAGCAGCCCCGGGACAGACTACGAGCAGTACTTC. Amino acids: CASSPGTDYEQYF.

The chain is built from TRBV28 and TRBJ2-6, with D perhaps matching TRBD2 (6 bases). Germline-derived CDR1 and CDR2 are MDHEN and SYDVKM. V was trimmed by 6 bases and J by 0 bases, leaving 15 bases between them. The CDR3 is 17 residues long. CDR3 DNA sequence: TGTGCCAGCAGAAGTAGCGGCTTGAGCTCTGGGGCCAACGTCCTGACTTTC. Translating it yields CASRSSGLSSGANVLTF.

The chain recombines TRBV27 with TRBJ1-2; D gene unclear. Between the trimmed V and J ends, which lost 5 bases and 6 bases, there was a span of 16 bases. The CDR3 sequence is 14 residues long. In germline, CDR1 is MNHEY, CDR2 SMNVEV (reference sequence). The CDR3 region is CASSTRVAAHGYTF. CDR3 DNA: TGTGCCAGCAGTACCCGGGTGGCAGCCCATGGCTACACCTTC.